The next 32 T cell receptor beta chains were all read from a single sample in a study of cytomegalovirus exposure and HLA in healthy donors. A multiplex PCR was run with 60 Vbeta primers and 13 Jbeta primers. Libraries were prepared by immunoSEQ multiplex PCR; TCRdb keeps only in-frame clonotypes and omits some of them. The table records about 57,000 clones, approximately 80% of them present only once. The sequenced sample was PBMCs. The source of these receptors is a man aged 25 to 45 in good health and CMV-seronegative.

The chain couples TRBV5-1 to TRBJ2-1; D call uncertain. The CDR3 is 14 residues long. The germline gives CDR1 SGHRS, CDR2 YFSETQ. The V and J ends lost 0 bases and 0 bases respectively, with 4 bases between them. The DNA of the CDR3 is TGCGCCAGCAGCTTGGGTAACTCCTACAATGAGCAGTTCTTC. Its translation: CASSLGNSYNEQFF.

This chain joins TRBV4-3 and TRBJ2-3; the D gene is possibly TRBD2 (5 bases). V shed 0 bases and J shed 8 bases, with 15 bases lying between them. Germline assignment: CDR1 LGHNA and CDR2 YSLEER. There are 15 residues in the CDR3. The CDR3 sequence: CASSQEDRGFSTQYF. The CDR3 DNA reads TGCGCCAGCAGCCAAGAGGACCGGGGATTCAGTACGCAGTATTTT.

CDR3 protein: CASSSRGGWSNQPQHF. The CDR3, as DNA: TGTGCCAGCAGCTCCCGAGGGGGATGGAGCAATCAGCCCCAGCATTTT. V gene TRBV7-2 combines with J gene TRBJ1-5, with a tentative D call TRBD1 (6 bases). The germline V gene has CDR1 SGHTA and CDR2 FQGNSA. The CDR3 runs 16 residues. The germline V and J ends were trimmed by 4 bases and 1 base, with 14 bases remaining between them.

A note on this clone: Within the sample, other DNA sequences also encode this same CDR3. Here the CDR3 reads CASSFRGRPEDTQYF. The CDR3 nucleotides read TGTGCCAGCAGCTTCCGCGGGAGGCCCGAAGATACGCAGTATTTT. The chain is built from TRBV7-9 and TRBJ2-3; 8 bases agree with TRBD2. V gave up 3 bases and J gave up 5 bases; unmatched junction bases: 7. Germline V gene lookup returns CDR1 SEHNR and CDR2 FQNEAQ (reference sequence). This CDR3 has 15 amino acids.

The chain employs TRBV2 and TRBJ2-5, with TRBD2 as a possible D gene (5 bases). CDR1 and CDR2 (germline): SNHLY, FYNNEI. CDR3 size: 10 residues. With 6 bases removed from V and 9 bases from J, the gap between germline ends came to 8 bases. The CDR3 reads CASRRESQYF. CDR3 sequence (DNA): TGTGCCAGCAGAAGGGAGTCCCAGTACTTC.

CDR3 coding DNA: TGTGCCAGCAGTGAACGGGACAGGTATGGCTACACCTTC. It codes for CASSERDRYGYTF. The V and J genes are TRBV6-1 and TRBJ1-2; 8 bases match TRBD1. CDR1 is MNHNS and CDR2 is SASEGT in the germline V gene. V shed 2 bases and J 5 bases; nucleotides not matched to a gene: 1. The CDR3 loop spans 13 amino acids.

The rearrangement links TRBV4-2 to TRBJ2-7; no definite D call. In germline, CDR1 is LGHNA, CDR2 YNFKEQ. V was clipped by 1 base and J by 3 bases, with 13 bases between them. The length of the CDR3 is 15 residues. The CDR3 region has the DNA TGTGCCAGCAGCCAAGCCGAGGCCGAGCACTACGAGCAGTACTTC. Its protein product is CASSQAEAEHYEQYF.

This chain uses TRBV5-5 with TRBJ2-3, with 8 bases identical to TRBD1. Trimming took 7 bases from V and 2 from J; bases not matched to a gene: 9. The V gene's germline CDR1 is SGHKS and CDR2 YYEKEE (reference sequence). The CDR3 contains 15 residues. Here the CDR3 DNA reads TGTGCCAGCGCCCGCTGGGACAGGTACACAGATACGCAGTATTTT. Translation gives CASARWDRYTDTQYF. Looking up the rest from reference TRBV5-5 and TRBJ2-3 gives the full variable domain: DAGVTQSPTHLIKTRGQQVTLRCSPISGHKSVSWYQQVLGQGPQFIFQYYEKEERGRGNFPDRFSARQFPNYSSELNVNALLLGDSALYLCASARWDRYTDTQYFGPGTRLTVL.

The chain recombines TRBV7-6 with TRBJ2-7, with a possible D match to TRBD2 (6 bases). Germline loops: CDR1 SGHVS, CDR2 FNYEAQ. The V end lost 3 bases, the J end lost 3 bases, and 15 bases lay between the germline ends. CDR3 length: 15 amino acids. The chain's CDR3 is CASSFRLGIVYEQYF. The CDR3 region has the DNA TGTGCCAGCAGCTTCCGACTAGGCATCGTCTACGAGCAGTACTTC.

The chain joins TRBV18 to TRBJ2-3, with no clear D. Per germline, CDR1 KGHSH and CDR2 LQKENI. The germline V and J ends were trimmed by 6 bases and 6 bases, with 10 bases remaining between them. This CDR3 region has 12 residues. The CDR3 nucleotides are TGTGCCAGCTCCCGGTCCGGGGATACGCAGTATTTT. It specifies CASSRSGDTQYF.

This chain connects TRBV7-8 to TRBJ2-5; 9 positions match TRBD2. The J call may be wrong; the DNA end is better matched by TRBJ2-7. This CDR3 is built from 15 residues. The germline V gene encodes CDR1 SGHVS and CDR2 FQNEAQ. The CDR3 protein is CASSLGLANSYEQYF. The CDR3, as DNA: TGTGCCAGCAGCCTCGGACTAGCGAACTCCTACGAGCAGTACTTC.

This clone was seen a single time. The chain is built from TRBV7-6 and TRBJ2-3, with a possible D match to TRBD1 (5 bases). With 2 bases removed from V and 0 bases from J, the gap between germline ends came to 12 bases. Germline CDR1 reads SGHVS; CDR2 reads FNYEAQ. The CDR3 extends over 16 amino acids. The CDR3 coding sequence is TGTGCCAGCAGCTTACGGTTAACAGGAAGCACAGATACGCAGTATTTT. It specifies CASSLRLTGSTDTQYF. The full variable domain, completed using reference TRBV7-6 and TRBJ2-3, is GAGVSQSPRYKVTKRGQDVALRCDPISGHVSLYWYRQALGQGPEFLTYFNYEAQQDKSGLPNDRFSAERPEGSISTLTIQRTEQRDSAMYRCASSLRLTGSTDTQYFGPGTRLTVL.

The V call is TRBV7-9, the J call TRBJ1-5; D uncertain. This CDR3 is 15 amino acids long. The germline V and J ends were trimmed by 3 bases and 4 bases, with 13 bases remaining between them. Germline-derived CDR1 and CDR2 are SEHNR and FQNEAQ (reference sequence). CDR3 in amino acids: CASSFSGYSNQPQHF. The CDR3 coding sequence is TGTGCCAGCAGCTTTTCCGGCTACAGTAATCAGCCCCAGCATTTT.

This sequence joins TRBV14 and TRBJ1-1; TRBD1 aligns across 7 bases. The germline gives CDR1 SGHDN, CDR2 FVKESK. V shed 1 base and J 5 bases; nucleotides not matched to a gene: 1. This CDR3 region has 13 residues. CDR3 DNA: TGTGCCAGCAGCCAAGGGGGACAGACTGAAGCTTTCTTT. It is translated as CASSQGGQTEAFF.

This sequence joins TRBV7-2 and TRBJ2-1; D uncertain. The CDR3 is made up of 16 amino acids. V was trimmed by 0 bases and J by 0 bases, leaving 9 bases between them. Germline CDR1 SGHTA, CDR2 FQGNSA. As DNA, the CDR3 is TGTGCCAGCAGCTTAGCGATCGAACTCTCCTACAATGAGCAGTTCTTC. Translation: CASSLAIELSYNEQFF.

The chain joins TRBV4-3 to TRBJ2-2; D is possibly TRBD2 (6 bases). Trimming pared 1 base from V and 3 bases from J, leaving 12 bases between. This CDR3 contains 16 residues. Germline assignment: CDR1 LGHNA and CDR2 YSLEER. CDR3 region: CASSQVFPGDTGELFF. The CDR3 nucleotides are TGCGCCAGCAGCCAAGTGTTTCCGGGGGACACCGGGGAGCTGTTTTTT.

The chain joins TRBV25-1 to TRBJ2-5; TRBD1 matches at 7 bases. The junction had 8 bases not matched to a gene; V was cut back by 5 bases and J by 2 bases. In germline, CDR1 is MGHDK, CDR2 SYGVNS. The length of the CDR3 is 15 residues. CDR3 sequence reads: CASSPPLGQQETQYF. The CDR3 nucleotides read TGTGCCAGCAGTCCCCCCTTGGGACAGCAAGAGACCCAGTACTTC.

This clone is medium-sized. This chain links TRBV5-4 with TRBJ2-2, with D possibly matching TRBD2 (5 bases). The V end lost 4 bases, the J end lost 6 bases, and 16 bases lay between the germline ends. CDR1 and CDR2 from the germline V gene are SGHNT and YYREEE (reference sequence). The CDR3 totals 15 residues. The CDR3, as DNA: TGTGCCAGCAGCCCAACTCGGGGTTGGGCCGGGGAGCTGTTTTTT. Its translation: CASSPTRGWAGELFF.

This CDR3 is CASSETGSSYEQYF. For the CDR3, the DNA is TGTGCCAGCAGCGAAACAGGGAGCTCCTACGAGCAGTACTTC. This chain joins TRBV9 and TRBJ2-7; D perhaps matches TRBD1 (6 bases). The CDR3 contains 14 residues. Trimming shortened V by 3 bases and J by 0 bases, and 10 bases separated the two germline ends. Germline CDR1 and CDR2: SGDLS and YYNGEE.

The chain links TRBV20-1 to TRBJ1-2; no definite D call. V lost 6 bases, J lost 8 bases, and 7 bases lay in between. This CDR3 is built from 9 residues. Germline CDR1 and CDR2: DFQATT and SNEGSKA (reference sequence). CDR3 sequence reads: CSAREGYTF. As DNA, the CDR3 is TGCAGTGCGCGTGAGGGCTACACCTTC.

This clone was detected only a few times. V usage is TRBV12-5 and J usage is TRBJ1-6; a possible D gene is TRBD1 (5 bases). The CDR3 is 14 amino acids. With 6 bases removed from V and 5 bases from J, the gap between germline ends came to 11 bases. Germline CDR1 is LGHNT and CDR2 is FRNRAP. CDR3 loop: CASGVTVNNSPLHF. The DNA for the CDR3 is TGTGCTAGTGGGGTGACAGTAAATAATTCACCCCTCCACTTT.

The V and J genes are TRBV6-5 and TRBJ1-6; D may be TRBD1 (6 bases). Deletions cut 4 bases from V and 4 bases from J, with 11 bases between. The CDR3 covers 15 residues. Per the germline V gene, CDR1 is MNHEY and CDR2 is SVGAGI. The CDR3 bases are TGTGCCAGCAGTTCCACAGGGTCTTATAATTCACCCCTCCACTTT. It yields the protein CASSSTGSYNSPLHF.

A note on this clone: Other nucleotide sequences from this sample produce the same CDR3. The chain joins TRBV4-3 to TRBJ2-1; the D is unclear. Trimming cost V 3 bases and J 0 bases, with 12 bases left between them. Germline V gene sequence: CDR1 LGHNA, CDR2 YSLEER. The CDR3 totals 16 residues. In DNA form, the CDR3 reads TGCGCCAGCAGCCAGGGCTTTGCAGGCTCCTACAATGAGCAGTTCTTC. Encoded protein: CASSQGFAGSYNEQFF.

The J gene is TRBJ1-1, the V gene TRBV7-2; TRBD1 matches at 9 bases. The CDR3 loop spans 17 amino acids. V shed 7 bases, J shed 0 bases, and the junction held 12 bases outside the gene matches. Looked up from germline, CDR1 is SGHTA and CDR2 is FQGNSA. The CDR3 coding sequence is TGTGCCAGCACCCTTGTCCCGGGACAGGGTTTGAACACTGAAGCTTTCTTT. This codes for CASTLVPGQGLNTEAFF.

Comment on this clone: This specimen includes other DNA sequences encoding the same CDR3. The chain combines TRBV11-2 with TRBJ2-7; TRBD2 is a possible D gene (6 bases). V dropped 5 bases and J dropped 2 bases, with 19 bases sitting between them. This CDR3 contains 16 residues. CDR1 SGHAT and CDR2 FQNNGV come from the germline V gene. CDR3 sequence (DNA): TGTGCCAGCAGCACGACAGTGGAGGGCGGTACCTACGAGCAGTACTTC. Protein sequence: CASSTTVEGGTYEQYF.

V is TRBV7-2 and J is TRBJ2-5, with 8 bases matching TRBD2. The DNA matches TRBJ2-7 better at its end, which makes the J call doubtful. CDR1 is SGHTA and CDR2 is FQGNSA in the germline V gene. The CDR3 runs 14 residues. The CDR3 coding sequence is TGTGCCAGCAGCTTGGGACTAGAATCCTACGAGCAGTACTTC. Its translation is CASSLGLESYEQYF.

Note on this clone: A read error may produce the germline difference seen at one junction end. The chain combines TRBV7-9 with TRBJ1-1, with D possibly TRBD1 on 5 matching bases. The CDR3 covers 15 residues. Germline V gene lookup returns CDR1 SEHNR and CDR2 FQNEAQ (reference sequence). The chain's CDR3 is CSSSLALGGDTEAFF. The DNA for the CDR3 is TGTTCCAGCAGCTTAGCGTTGGGGGGTGACACTGAAGCTTTCTTT.

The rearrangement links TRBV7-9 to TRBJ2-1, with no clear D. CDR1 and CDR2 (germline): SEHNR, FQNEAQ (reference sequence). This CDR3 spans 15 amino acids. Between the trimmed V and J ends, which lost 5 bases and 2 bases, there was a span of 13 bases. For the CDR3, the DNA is TGTGCCAGCAGCCATCGGGTGGTGGCCTACAATGAGCAGTTCTTC. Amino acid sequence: CASSHRVVAYNEQFF. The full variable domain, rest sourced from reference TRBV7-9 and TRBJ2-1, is DTGVSQNPRHKITKRGQNVTFRCDPISEHNRLYWYRQTLGQGPEFLTYFQNEAQLEKSRLLSDRFSAERPKGSFSTLEIQRTEQGDSAMYLCASSHRVVAYNEQFFGPGTRLTVL.

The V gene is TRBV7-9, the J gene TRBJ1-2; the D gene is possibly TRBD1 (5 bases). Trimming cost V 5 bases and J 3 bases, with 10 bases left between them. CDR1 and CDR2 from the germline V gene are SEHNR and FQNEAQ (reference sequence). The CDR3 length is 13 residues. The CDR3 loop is CASSISRDYGYTF. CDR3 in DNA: TGTGCCAGCAGCATTAGCAGGGACTATGGCTACACCTTC. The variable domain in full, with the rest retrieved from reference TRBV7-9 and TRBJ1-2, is DTGVSQNPRHKITKRGQNVTFRCDPISEHNRLYWYRQTLGQGPEFLTYFQNEAQLEKSRLLSDRFSAERPKGSFSTLEIQRTEQGDSAMYLCASSISRDYGYTFGSGTRLTVV.

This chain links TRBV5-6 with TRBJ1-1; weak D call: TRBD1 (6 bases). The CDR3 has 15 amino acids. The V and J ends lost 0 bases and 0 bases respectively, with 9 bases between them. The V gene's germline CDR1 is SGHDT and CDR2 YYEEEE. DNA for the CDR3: TGTGCCAGCAGCTTGGGGGGGGGCTTGAACACTGAAGCTTTCTTT. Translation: CASSLGGGLNTEAFF.

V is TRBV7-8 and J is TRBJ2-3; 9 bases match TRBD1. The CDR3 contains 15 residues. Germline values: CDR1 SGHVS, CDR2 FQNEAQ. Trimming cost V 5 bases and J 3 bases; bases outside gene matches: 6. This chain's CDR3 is CASSRDRVFTDTQYF. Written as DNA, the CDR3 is TGTGCCAGCAGCCGGGACAGGGTTTTTACAGATACGCAGTATTTT.

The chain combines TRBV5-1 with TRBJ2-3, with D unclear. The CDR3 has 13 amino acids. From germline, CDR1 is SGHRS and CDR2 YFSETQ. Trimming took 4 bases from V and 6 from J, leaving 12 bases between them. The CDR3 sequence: CASSLEDGDTQYF. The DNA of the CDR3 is TGCGCCAGCAGCCTAGAAGACGGGGATACGCAGTATTTT.